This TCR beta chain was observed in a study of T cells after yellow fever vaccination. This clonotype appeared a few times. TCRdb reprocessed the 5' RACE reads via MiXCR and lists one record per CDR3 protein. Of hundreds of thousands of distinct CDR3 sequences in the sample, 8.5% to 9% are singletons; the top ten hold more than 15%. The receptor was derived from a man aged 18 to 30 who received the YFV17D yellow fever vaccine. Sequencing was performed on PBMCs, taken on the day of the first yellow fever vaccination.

CDR3 in amino acids: CASSEGGLHSPLHF. The CDR3 DNA reads as TGTGCCAGCAGTGAAGGGGGGCTCCATTCACCCCTCCACTTT. The chain couples TRBV2 to TRBJ1-6; D is perhaps TRBD1 (6 bases). Trimming removed 1 base from V and 8 bases from J, with 9 bases in between. CDR1 and CDR2 from the germline V gene are SNHLY and FYNNEI. This CDR3 is 14 amino acids long.